These T cell receptor beta chains were read from a single sample in a study of blood T cell repertoires in COVID-19. TCRdb keeps only in-frame clones here, not all; method: immunoSEQ multiplex PCR. Of around 170,000 clones listed, around 83% were seen once; the top ten hold about 1.6%. Sequencing input: peripheral blood. Receptor source: a human donor in a cohort sampled during active COVID-19. Both conserved end residues are part of each CDR3.

>TRBJ2-1|TRBV7-2|16
CASSFGGSSSYNEQFF
>TRBJ1-4|TRBV6-1|15
CASSEVTGAGEKLFF
>TRBJ1-2|TRBV6-7|15
CASSYLAQGDYGYTF
>TRBJ2-7|TRBV6-5|15
CATHRLAGGPHEQYF
>TRBJ1-2|TRBV29-1|14
CSTPGTGPHYGYTF
>TRBJ1-3|TRBV19|14
CASRPGGSGNTIYF
>TRBJ2-7|TRBV7-2|16
CASSALGGTSNYEQYF
>TRBJ1-4|TRBV7-9|15
CASSPPGFSNEKLFF
>TRBJ2-7|TRBV11-2|16
CASSLLVSMGAYEQYF
>TRBJ2-7|TRBV7-9|14
CASSLEPGRYEQYF
>TRBJ2-2|TRBV7-3|13
CASRPTRAGELFF
>TRBJ1-3|TRBV9|16
CASSERGGASGNTIYF
>TRBJ2-5|TRBV9|14
CASSVGLAQETQYF
>TRBJ2-1|TRBV6-5|13
CASIPAGDNEQFF
>TRBJ1-2|TRBV13|14
CASSLGGGALGYTF
>TRBJ1-4|TRBV5-6|14
CASSPRADSEKLFF
>TRBJ1-4|TRBV6-4|13
CASSEQEGEKLFF
>TRBJ1-5|TRBV18|13
CASSPGQDQPQHF
>TRBJ2-7|TRBV7-2|13
CASSFGQGYEQYF
>TRBJ1-3|TRBV4-1|16
CASSQEPGISGNTIYF
>TRBJ2-5|TRBV4-2|14
CASSHGLFGETQYF
>TRBJ2-7|TRBV4-1|13
CASSQAGLYEQYF
>TRBJ2-3|TRBV6-4|16
CASSDGQGFGTDTQYF
>TRBJ2-5|TRBV28|15
CASSLPRQTQETQYF
>TRBJ2-1|TRBV20-1|14
CSASGGTGYNEQFF
>TRBJ2-1|TRBV13|15
CASSFRLAGYNEQFF
>TRBJ2-7|TRBV21-1|14
CASSNPGHPYEQYF
>TRBJ2-7|TRBV2|14
CASSPGQGAGEQYF
>TRBJ2-7|TRBV3-1/TRBV3-2|15
CASSQVAGGIYEQYF
>TRBJ1-2|TRBV7-2|13
CASSYDRVPGYTF
>TRBJ1-2|TRBV27|12
CASSHGTDGYTF
>TRBJ1-2|TRBV15|15
CATSRDSRVDYGYTF
>TRBJ2-7|TRBV6-2/TRBV6-3|11
CASSYLYEQYF
>TRBJ2-7|TRBV19|13
CASSPGLNYEQYF
>TRBJ2-1|TRBV28|14
CASSSRTVRNEQFF
>TRBJ2-7|TRBV5-4|15
CASSPPAGGPGEQYF
>TRBJ2-7|TRBV27|13
CASSLGFWDKLYF